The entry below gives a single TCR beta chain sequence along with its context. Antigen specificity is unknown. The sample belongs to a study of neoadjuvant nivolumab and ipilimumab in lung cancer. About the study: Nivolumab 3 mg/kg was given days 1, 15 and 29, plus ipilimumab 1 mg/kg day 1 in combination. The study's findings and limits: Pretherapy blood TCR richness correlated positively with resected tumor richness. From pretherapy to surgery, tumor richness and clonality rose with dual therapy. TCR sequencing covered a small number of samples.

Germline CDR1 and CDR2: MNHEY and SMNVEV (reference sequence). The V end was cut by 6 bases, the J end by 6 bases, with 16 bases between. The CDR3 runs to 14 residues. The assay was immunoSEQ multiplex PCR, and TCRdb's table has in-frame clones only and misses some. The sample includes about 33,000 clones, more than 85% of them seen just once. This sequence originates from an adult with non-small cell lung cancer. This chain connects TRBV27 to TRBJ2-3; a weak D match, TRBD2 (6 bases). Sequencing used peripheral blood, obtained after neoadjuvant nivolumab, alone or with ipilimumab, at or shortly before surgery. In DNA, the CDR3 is TGTGCCAGCAGGGGGACTCTTGAGGTGGATACGCAGTATTTT. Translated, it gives CASRGTLEVDTQYF.